The 30 T cell receptor beta chains reported below all come from one sample, sequenced in a study of CD8 T cells in ankylosing spondylitis. MiXCR was run by TCRdb on the 5' RACE reads, yielding one entry per CDR3 protein. The repertoire holds some 120,000 distinct CDR3 sequences, approximately 13% seen once, with 2.5% to 3% in the top ten. Sequenced input: blood, either unsorted or a sorted T cell fraction (not recorded which). The source is a female donor with ankylosing spondylitis or in good health (not recorded which).

This clonotype has more than one count but fewer than ten. This chain joins TRBV5-1 and TRBJ2-6; tentatively, D is TRBD2 (5 bases). This CDR3 contains 15 residues. Trimming left V 6 bases short and J 4 bases short, with 14 bases between. Germline V gives CDR1 SGHRS, CDR2 YFSETQ. CDR3 protein: CASTQEASGANVLTF. DNA of the CDR3: TGCGCCAGCACTCAGGAGGCCTCCGGGGCCAACGTCCTGACTTTC. Full variable domain (remainder filled in from reference TRBV5-1 and TRBJ2-6): KAGVTQTPRYLIKTRGQQVTLSCSPISGHRSVSWYQQTPGQGLQFLFEYFSETQRNKGNFPGRFSGRQFSNSRSEMNVSTLELGDSALYLCASTQEASGANVLTFGAGSRLTVL.

The V gene is TRBV5-1, the J gene TRBJ2-7, with 9 bases fitting TRBD2. Per the germline V gene, CDR1 is SGHRS and CDR2 is YFSETQ. The length of the CDR3 is 16 residues. V gave up 0 bases and J gave up 2 bases; unmatched junction bases: 6. For the CDR3, the DNA is TGCGCCAGCAGCTTGGTACCTAGCGGGGAGACCTACGAGCAGTACTTC. It encodes CASSLVPSGETYEQYF.

The chain couples TRBV19 to TRBJ1-6; 7 bases align to TRBD1. Unmatched junction bases numbered 5, after V lost 6 bases and J lost 3 bases. The CDR3 totals 15 residues. Germline CDR1 is LNHDA and CDR2 is SQIVND (reference sequence). DNA for the CDR3: TGTGCCAGTAGGCCGACAGGGCGCTATAATTCACCCCTCCACTTT. It translates to CASRPTGRYNSPLHF.

In this sample, this clonotype turned up many times. The J gene is TRBJ1-1, the V gene TRBV6-5; D ambiguous. Germline lookup yields CDR1 MNHEY and CDR2 SVGAGI. Trimming took off 0 bases at V and 0 bases at J, with 5 bases between the two ends. The CDR3 extends over 14 amino acids. DNA of the CDR3: TGTGCCAGCAGTTACTCCCGGGTGAACACTGAAGCTTTCTTT. Protein: CASSYSRVNTEAFF.

This clonotype appeared a few times. The V and J genes are TRBV11-1 and TRBJ2-3, with 9 bases identical to TRBD2. V gave up 5 bases and J gave up 0 bases; unmatched junction bases: 6. This CDR3 has 16 amino acids. Germline CDR1 and CDR2: SGHAT and FQDESV (reference sequence). The chain's CDR3 is CASSHGLAHSTDTQYF. CDR3 in DNA: TGTGCCAGCAGCCATGGACTAGCGCATAGCACAGATACGCAGTATTTT.

This clonotype was found a few times. V and J are TRBV18 and TRBJ2-3, with D possibly TRBD1 on 6 matching bases. CDR1 is KGHSH and CDR2 is LQKENI in the germline V gene. This CDR3 spans 16 amino acids. Trimming took off 1 base at V and 6 bases at J, with 17 bases between the two ends. The CDR3 is CASSPLTVPRGDTQYF. CDR3 DNA: TGTGCCAGCTCACCACTGACTGTACCAAGGGGGGATACGCAGTATTTT.

This clonotype was seen more than once but under ten times. V usage is TRBV12-3 or TRBV12-4 and J usage is TRBJ1-3; D is unresolved. Trimming cost V 6 bases and J 0 bases, with 12 bases left between them. This CDR3 has 15 amino acids. DNA of the CDR3: TGTGCCAGCAGAACAGACGGCAGCTCTGGAAACACCATATATTTT. This codes for CASRTDGSSGNTIYF.

The V gene is TRBV12-3 or TRBV12-4, the J gene TRBJ2-3; 8 nucleotides line up with TRBD1. V shed 4 bases and J 5 bases; nucleotides not matched to a gene: 8. This CDR3 contains 15 residues. The CDR3 reads CASSSGQGSGDTQYF. CDR3 in DNA: TGTGCCAGCAGTTCCGGACAGGGTTCCGGAGATACGCAGTATTTT.

This clonotype was counted ten times or more. V gene TRBV29-1 combines with J gene TRBJ2-5; no definite D call. Trimming removed 4 bases at V and 5 bases at J, with 11 bases between. The CDR3 consists of 12 residues. Germline V lookup: CDR1 SQVTM, CDR2 ANQGSEA. In DNA, the CDR3 is TGCAGCGTTGGACCGCACCCGGAGACCCAGTACTTC. It specifies CSVGPHPETQYF. Together with reference TRBV29-1 and TRBJ2-5, the CDR3 gives the full variable domain: SAVISQKPSRDICQRGTSLTIQCQVDSQVTMMFWYRQQPGQSLTLIATANQGSEATYESGFVIDKFPISRPNLTFSTLTVSNMSPEDSSIYLCSVGPHPETQYFGPGTRLLVL.

V is TRBV12-3 or TRBV12-4 and J is TRBJ2-1; D remains unclear. This CDR3 contains 14 residues. Trimming left V 3 bases short and J 8 bases short, with 14 bases between. CDR3 region: CASSFRVPADEQFF. Here the CDR3 DNA reads TGTGCCAGCAGTTTTCGGGTCCCAGCCGATGAGCAGTTCTTC.

The CDR3: CASVPLGQGVNEQFF. The CDR3 nucleotides read TGTGCTAGTGTTCCCCTCGGACAGGGTGTGAATGAGCAGTTCTTC. The chain uses TRBV12-5 and TRBJ2-1, with TRBD1 identical over 8 bases. Trimming at V came to 7 bases and at J to 7 bases, leaving 12 bases not matched to a gene. This CDR3 is 15 amino acids long. CDR1 and CDR2 from the germline V gene are LGHNT and FRNRAP.

This clonotype was counted ten times or more. The rearrangement joins TRBV20-1 to TRBJ1-1; 8 bases align to TRBD1. The V and J ends lost 2 bases and 5 bases, in that order; junction bases with no gene match: 7. The germline V gene has CDR1 DFQATT and CDR2 SNEGSKA (reference sequence). There are 14 residues in the CDR3. CDR3 in DNA: TGCAGTGCTAGATCACGACAGGGGCGGACTGAAGCTTTCTTT. Protein: CSARSRQGRTEAFF.

As regards this clonotype: The germline gene is not matched at one end of the junction; a read error may be the cause. The chain recombines TRBV12-3 or TRBV12-4 with TRBJ1-1; D remains ambiguous. The CDR3 extends over 14 amino acids. The CDR3 bases are TGTACCAGCAGTCCCTCGGGAATGAACACTGAAGCTTTCTTT. Amino acid sequence: CTSSPSGMNTEAFF.

The chain links TRBV18 to TRBJ2-1, with TRBD1 as a possible D gene (6 bases). The CDR3 is 16 residues long. Germline CDR1 reads KGHSH; CDR2 reads LQKENI. The V gene lost 3 bases and the J gene lost 7 bases, with 19 bases spanning the gap. This CDR3 reads CASSPLQGSVGNEQFF. The CDR3 nucleotides read TGTGCCAGCTCACCGTTGCAGGGGTCGGTGGGTAATGAGCAGTTCTTC.

At least ten counts were recorded for this clonotype. As DNA, the CDR3 is TGTGCCAGCAGTTACCGCCGGGACAGCTCCTACGAGCAGTACTTC. Amino acid sequence: CASSYRRDSSYEQYF. The chain recombines TRBV6-5 with TRBJ2-7; TRBD1 matches at 7 bases. Losses at the gene ends were 2 bases for V and 0 bases for J; bases not matched to a gene: 4. Per germline, CDR1 MNHEY and CDR2 SVGAGI. The CDR3 contains 15 residues.

Many counts were recorded for this clonotype. This chain links TRBV5-1 with TRBJ1-5; no clear D gene. V was clipped by 0 bases and J by 11 bases, with 12 bases between them. CDR3 size: 13 residues. CDR1 is SGHRS, CDR2 YFSETQ, per germline. The CDR3 region is CASSLAGSSTQHF. Here the CDR3 DNA reads TGCGCCAGCAGCTTGGCGGGGTCCTCAACCCAGCATTTT.

This clonotype was observed at least ten times. The rearrangement joins TRBV20-1 to TRBJ2-7; 12 nucleotides align to TRBD2. Germline values: CDR1 DFQATT, CDR2 SNEGSKA (reference sequence). This CDR3 has 14 amino acids. J lost 7 bases, V lost 1 base, and 5 bases had no gene match. CDR3 amino acids: CSARGTSGNFEQYF. CDR3 DNA: TGCAGTGCTAGAGGGACTAGCGGGAATTTTGAGCAGTACTTC.

Many counts were recorded for this clonotype. The chain employs TRBV28 and TRBJ1-5; D is undetermined. Germline V CDR1 and CDR2: MDHEN, SYDVKM. The CDR3 runs to 14 residues. The V end was cut by 2 bases, the J end by 6 bases, with 11 bases between. For the CDR3, the DNA is TGTGCCAGCAGTTTAAGTTTGGCGGGTCAGCCCCAGCATTTT. This sequence encodes CASSLSLAGQPQHF.

Only a few counts were recorded for this clonotype. The chain combines TRBV6-1 with TRBJ2-1; D not certain. This CDR3 region has 16 residues. V was pared by 6 bases and J by 9 bases, with 24 bases between. CDR1 is MNHNS, CDR2 SASEGT, per germline. CDR3 nucleotides: TGTGCCAGCAGGCCTGGAATGGCGGAACCCCTGAGTGAGCAGTTCTTC. It yields the protein CASRPGMAEPLSEQFF.

Ten or more counts support this clonotype. The J gene is TRBJ2-5, the V gene TRBV5-1, with 10 nucleotides matching TRBD2. There are 15 residues in the CDR3. Losses at the gene ends were 5 bases for V and 4 bases for J; bases not matched to a gene: 8. The germline CDR1 and CDR2 sequences are SGHRS and YFSETQ. The CDR3 protein is CASSPSGGAGETQYF. Written as DNA, the CDR3 is TGCGCCAGCAGTCCGAGCGGGGGGGCCGGAGAGACCCAGTACTTC. Together with reference TRBV5-1 and TRBJ2-5, the CDR3 gives the full variable domain: KAGVTQTPRYLIKTRGQQVTLSCSPISGHRSVSWYQQTPGQGLQFLFEYFSETQRNKGNFPGRFSGRQFSNSRSEMNVSTLELGDSALYLCASSPSGGAGETQYFGPGTRLLVL.

A few counts support this clonotype. The J gene is TRBJ2-3, the V gene TRBV2; possibly TRBD1 for D (6 bases). The ends were cut back, 2 bases at V and 2 bases at J, with 17 bases in the middle. This CDR3 has 17 residues. CDR1 and CDR2 from the germline V gene are SNHLY and FYNNEI. DNA of the CDR3: TGTGCCAGCAGTGAATGGGGGCCCTCCCCCTTCACAGATACGCAGTATTTT. Translated: CASSEWGPSPFTDTQYF.

This clonotype came up a few times. The chain joins TRBV30 to TRBJ1-3; tentatively, D is TRBD1 (5 bases). V lost 3 bases and J 1 base, leaving 10 bases between the germline ends. CDR1 and CDR2 (germline): GTSNPN, SVGIG (reference sequence). CDR3 length: 14 amino acids. The CDR3 coding sequence is TGTGCCTGGAGGAAGAAGGGGTCTGGAAACACCATATATTTT. The encoded protein is CAWRKKGSGNTIYF.

There are a few counts of this clonotype. The chain employs TRBV5-1 and TRBJ2-7; 9 bases are a match to TRBD1. CDR1 and CDR2 (germline): SGHRS, YFSETQ. CDR3 length: 14 amino acids. With 2 bases clipped from V and 5 bases from J, the junction kept 5 bases outside the gene matches. In DNA form, the CDR3 reads TGCGCCAGCAGCTTCGGGACAGGGTTTCACGAGCAGTACTTC. It codes for CASSFGTGFHEQYF.

The chain employs TRBV12-3 or TRBV12-4 and TRBJ2-1; the D call may be TRBD1 or TRBD2 (6 bases each). Trimming took off 7 bases at V and 4 bases at J, with 17 bases between the two ends. This CDR3 is 15 amino acids long. In nucleotides, the CDR3 is TGTGCCAGCATCGGGGGCCTAGGCTGGTACAATGAGCAGTTCTTC. Encoded protein: CASIGGLGWYNEQFF.

The chain couples TRBV30 to TRBJ1-6; possibly TRBD1 for D (5 bases). From germline, CDR1 is GTSNPN and CDR2 SVGIG (reference sequence). V dropped 4 bases and J dropped 0 bases, with 16 bases sitting between them. This CDR3 comprises 17 residues. The CDR3: CAWNGAHRASYNSPLHF. The DNA of the CDR3 is TGTGCCTGGAATGGGGCCCATAGGGCCTCCTATAATTCACCCCTCCACTTT.

With respect to this clonotype: A much larger clone sits a single nucleotide away, making a read error possible. In this CDR3 the conserved last residue, phenylalanine or tryptophan, is missing, so a read error is likely. The J gene is TRBJ2-5, the V gene TRBV20-1; TRBD2 is a possible D gene (6 bases). The germline CDR1 and CDR2 sequences are DFQATT and SNEGSKA (reference sequence). This CDR3 has 13 residues. Trimming cost V 2 bases and J 4 bases, with 11 bases left between them. CDR3 in amino acids: CSARSGGAETQYL. The CDR3 nucleotides are TGCAGTGCTAGATCTGGCGGGGCAGAGACCCAGTACCTC.

V gene TRBV20-1 combines with J gene TRBJ2-7; weak D call: TRBD1 (6 bases). Germline-derived CDR1 and CDR2 are DFQATT and SNEGSKA (reference sequence). Trimming stripped 3 bases from V and 4 bases from J, with 16 bases between. The CDR3 is 14 residues long. The DNA of the CDR3 is TGCAGTGCTAGGCATCCGGGACACACTTACGAGCAGTACTTC. This codes for CSARHPGHTYEQYF.

This clonotype was observed many times. The rearrangement uses TRBV12-3 or TRBV12-4 and TRBJ2-1; 12 bases match TRBD2. Losses at the gene ends were 2 bases for V and 4 bases for J; bases not matched to a gene: 6. CDR3 size: 17 residues. CDR3 sequence (DNA): TGTGCCAGCAGTTTACTAGGGACTAGCGGGCGTTACAATGAGCAGTTCTTC. Translating it yields CASSLLGTSGRYNEQFF.

This clonotype appeared a few times. This chain connects TRBV29-1 to TRBJ1-3; D remains unclear. The length of the CDR3 is 12 residues. V was trimmed by 3 bases and J by 1 base, leaving 4 bases between them. The germline gives CDR1 SQVTM, CDR2 ANQGSEA. The CDR3 is CSVEGSGNTIYF. CDR3 in DNA: TGCAGCGTTGAGGGGTCTGGAAACACCATATATTTT.

In this sample, this clonotype turned up a few times. This chain links TRBV11-3 with TRBJ1-6; D is unresolved. The germline V gene has CDR1 SGHNT and CDR2 YENEEA. V lost 0 bases and J 7 bases, leaving 7 bases between the germline ends. The CDR3 is 14 amino acids. The CDR3 bases are TGTGCCAGCAGCTTAGATGGAAACAATTCACCCCTCCACTTT. This translates into CASSLDGNNSPLHF.